These 21 T cell receptor beta chains were all obtained from the same sample, sequenced in a study of CD8+ T cells in alopecia areata. The treatment denotes: oral pan-JAK inhibitor, 5-10 mg twice daily. Extraction of RNA preceded its reverse transcription into cDNA, which served as the sequencing template. Here immunoSEQ multiplex PCR was the method, and the copy in TCRdb shows in-frame clones only, minus some. The table has around 290,000 clones, roughly 60% seen once. The sample was CD4+ T cells sorted from blood, taken at week 24, from a patient treated with tofacitinib. These receptors came from a human donor with alopecia areata.

The V and J genes are TRBV30 and TRBJ2-3; tentatively, D is TRBD1 (8 bases). The germline CDR1 and CDR2 sequences are GTSNPN and SVGIG (reference sequence). Trimming cost V 5 bases and J 4 bases, with 19 bases left between them. The CDR3 sequence is 15 residues long. The CDR3 bases are TGTGCCTGGGAGGTATGGACAGGGAGGGCAGATACGCAGTATTTT. It yields the protein CAWEVWTGRADTQYF.

To note about this clone: Other nucleotide sequences from this sample produce the same CDR3. The V and J genes are TRBV4-1 and TRBJ2-5; tentatively, D is TRBD1 or TRBD2 (5 bases each). The V end was cut by 3 bases, the J end by 3 bases, with 11 bases between. The germline gives CDR1 MGHRA, CDR2 YSYEKL. This CDR3 comprises 14 residues. The CDR3 loop reads CASSHSGPKETQYF. In DNA form, the CDR3 reads TGCGCCAGCAGCCATTCGGGACCCAAAGAGACCCAGTACTTC.

This clone came up a few times. The genes are TRBV10-3 and TRBJ1-5, with TRBD1 matching 7 bases. CDR3 length equals 15 residues. V was pared by 3 bases and J by 2 bases, with 4 bases of the junction left unmatched. Germline V gene data show CDR1 as ENHRY and CDR2 as SYGVKD. The CDR3 nucleotides are TGTGCCATCAGTGAAGGGGGCTGGGGCAATCAGCCCCAGCATTTT. It is translated as CAISEGGWGNQPQHF.

A few counts support this clone. The chain employs TRBV7-2 and TRBJ2-3, with D perhaps matching TRBD2 (6 bases). The germline V gene has CDR1 SGHTA and CDR2 FQGNSA. Trimming pared 1 base from V and 4 bases from J, leaving 18 bases between. The CDR3 has 17 residues. CDR3 sequence: CASSLGLRDFGADTQYF. The CDR3, as DNA: TGTGCCAGCAGCTTAGGTTTGCGGGACTTTGGGGCAGATACGCAGTATTTT.

This clone was seen only once. This chain connects TRBV4-1 to TRBJ2-5; D gene ambiguous. Germline V gene lookup returns CDR1 MGHRA and CDR2 YSYEKL. The V and J ends lost 1 base and 3 bases respectively, with 15 bases between them. This CDR3 spans 16 amino acids. The CDR3 DNA follows: TGCGCCAGCAGCCAAGCTACTCTGGGAATTGAAGAGACCCAGTACTTC. This encodes CASSQATLGIEETQYF.

V and J are TRBV28 and TRBJ2-1, with TRBD2 matching over 7 bases. V was clipped by 7 bases and J by 5 bases; unmatched bases: 11. Germline CDR1 and CDR2: MDHEN and SYDVKM. CDR3 size: 15 residues. CDR3 sequence reads: CASILGGVGNNEQFF. DNA of the CDR3: TGTGCCAGCATCCTGGGGGGGGTAGGGAACAATGAGCAGTTCTTC.

The rearrangement links TRBV7-2 to TRBJ1-2; 8 positions match TRBD1. Germline V CDR1 and CDR2: SGHTA, FQGNSA. The CDR3 runs 16 residues. V was pared by 5 bases and J by 6 bases, with 14 bases of the junction left unmatched. DNA of the CDR3: TGTGCCAGCAGCGAGGTCGTGGACAGGGCTAGGAATGGCTACACCTTC. Translating it yields CASSEVVDRARNGYTF.

The chain uses TRBV18 and TRBJ1-6; the match to TRBD1 covers 8 bases. V lost 6 bases to trimming and J lost 8 bases; unmatched junction nucleotides: 9. There are 15 residues in the CDR3. The germline V gene encodes CDR1 KGHSH and CDR2 LQKENI. The CDR3 sequence: CASSDDRQGHSPLHF. In nucleotides, the CDR3 is TGTGCCAGCTCCGACGATCGACAGGGGCATTCACCCCTCCACTTT.

This chain's CDR3 is CAWSSGSTEAFF. The CDR3 region has the DNA TGTGCCTGGAGTTCAGGGAGCACTGAAGCTTTCTTT. The chain carries TRBV30 and TRBJ1-1; the D gene is possibly TRBD1 (5 bases). Trimming pared 2 bases from V and 4 bases from J, leaving 8 bases between. The CDR3 extends over 12 amino acids. Germline V gene lookup returns CDR1 GTSNPN and CDR2 SVGIG (reference sequence).

This clone was detected a few times. The chain employs TRBV4-3 and TRBJ2-7; D is possibly TRBD2 (7 bases). The V gene lost 0 bases and the J gene lost 3 bases, with 12 bases spanning the gap. Germline V gives CDR1 LGHNA, CDR2 YSLEER. The CDR3 runs 15 residues. The chain's CDR3 is CASSQENREGYEQYF. The CDR3 DNA reads TGCGCCAGCAGCCAAGAGAACAGGGAGGGCTACGAGCAGTACTTC.

The rearrangement uses TRBV15 and TRBJ2-7; D is unresolved. Deletions cut 0 bases from V and 9 bases from J, with 9 bases between. Germline assignment: CDR1 LNHNV and CDR2 YYDKDF (reference sequence). CDR3 length equals 12 residues. CDR3 protein: CATSRDGAAQYF. The CDR3 DNA reads TGTGCCACCAGCAGAGATGGTGCCGCGCAGTACTTC.

On this clone: Other DNA variants within this sample encode the same CDR3. CDR3 nucleotides: TGTGCCAGCAGCTTAGGACCTAGCACAGATACGCAGTATTTT. This sequence encodes CASSLGPSTDTQYF. The rearrangement uses TRBV7-2 and TRBJ2-3; D unclear. In germline, CDR1 is SGHTA, CDR2 FQGNSA. V was trimmed by 1 base and J by 0 bases, leaving 5 bases between them. CDR3 length: 14 residues.

The V call is TRBV6-5, the J call TRBJ2-7; possible D gene TRBD2, 6 bases. The germline V gene has CDR1 MNHEY and CDR2 SVGAGI. This CDR3 spans 16 amino acids. V was pared by 0 bases and J by 7 bases, with 19 bases between. CDR3 sequence reads: CASSYSGGLLSGEQYF. The CDR3 DNA follows: TGTGCCAGCAGTTACTCCGGGGGACTTCTATCGGGGGAGCAGTACTTC.

This clone was seen a handful of times. The rearrangement uses TRBV29-1 and TRBJ1-2, with D possibly being TRBD1 (6 bases). Per the germline V gene, CDR1 is SQVTM and CDR2 is ANQGSEA. The CDR3 runs to 12 residues. V gave up 6 bases and J gave up 7 bases, with 15 bases separating them. The CDR3 sequence is CSVRRGARGYTF. CDR3 coding DNA: TGCAGCGTCCGCCGGGGGGCGCGTGGCTACACCTTC.

The chain couples TRBV2 to TRBJ2-5; TRBD1 aligns across 7 bases. Germline V gene data show CDR1 as SNHLY and CDR2 as FYNNEI. The CDR3 length is 13 residues. V lost 8 bases and J lost 2; bases outside the gene matches: 5. This chain's CDR3 is CASGGQTQETQYF. CDR3 in DNA: TGTGCCAGCGGGGGACAGACTCAAGAGACCCAGTACTTC. Looking up the rest from reference TRBV2 and TRBJ2-5 gives the full variable domain: EPEVTQTPSHQVTQMGQEVILRCVPISNHLYFYWYRQILGQKVEFLVSFYNNEISEKSEIFDDQFSVERPDGSNFTLKIRSTKLEDSAMYFCASGGQTQETQYFGPGTRLLVL.

This clone was counted a few times. The rearrangement uses TRBV6-6 and TRBJ1-3; 7 bases are shared with TRBD1. CDR1 MNHNY and CDR2 SVGAGI come from the germline V gene (reference sequence). The junction had 4 bases not matched to a gene; V was cut back by 5 bases and J by 0 bases. This CDR3 comprises 15 residues. The CDR3 region is CASSPDRSSGNTIYF. DNA for the CDR3: TGTGCCAGCAGTCCGGACAGGTCCTCTGGAAACACCATATATTTT.

This sequence joins TRBV30 and TRBJ2-1, with TRBD2 matching over 7 bases. The CDR3 consists of 14 residues. V gave up 0 bases and J gave up 6 bases; unmatched junction bases: 5. Germline assignment: CDR1 GTSNPN and CDR2 SVGIG (reference sequence). CDR3 DNA sequence: TGTGCCTGGAGTGTAGCGGGGTGGGGCAATGAGCAGTTCTTC. Translated, it gives CAWSVAGWGNEQFF.

The chain links TRBV30 to TRBJ1-5; no reliable D call. The germline V gene has CDR1 GTSNPN and CDR2 SVGIG (reference sequence). The V end was cut by 1 base, the J end by 5 bases, with 12 bases between. The CDR3 has 14 amino acids. CDR3 sequence reads: CAWSGVVGDQPQHF. CDR3 DNA sequence: TGTGCCTGGAGTGGGGTGGTGGGTGATCAGCCCCAGCATTTT.

The chain links TRBV7-2 to TRBJ2-7; no definite D call. The CDR3 is made up of 15 amino acids. Trimming took off 2 bases at V and 2 bases at J, with 13 bases between the two ends. Germline V gives CDR1 SGHTA, CDR2 FQGNSA. In nucleotides, the CDR3 is TGTGCCAGCAGCTTATCACAGCGACCCCCCTACGAGCAGTACTTC. Translating gives CASSLSQRPPYEQYF.

This clone was recorded a few times. The V gene is TRBV6-1, the J gene TRBJ2-1; D may be TRBD1 or TRBD2 (6 bases each). The germline gives CDR1 MNHNS, CDR2 SASEGT. This CDR3 is built from 17 residues. V shed 4 bases and J shed 8 bases, with 24 bases lying between them. The CDR3 loop reads CASSGRRGTVRKDEQFF. The CDR3 DNA is TGTGCCAGCAGTGGACGGAGGGGGACCGTACGAAAGGATGAGCAGTTCTTC.

The chain employs TRBV12-5 and TRBJ1-2; no reliable D call. Germline CDR1 reads LGHNT; CDR2 reads FRNRAP. The CDR3 contains 14 residues. V shed 2 bases and J shed 6 bases, with 13 bases lying between them. The CDR3 here is CASGLFGRKDGYTF. The CDR3 DNA sequence: TGTGCTAGTGGTTTGTTCGGACGCAAGGATGGCTACACCTTC.